This TCR beta chain was recorded in a study of graft-versus-host responses after intestinal transplantation. Whole-study context: Each recipient received anti-thymocyte globulin induction, then tacrolimus and steroids for approximately 3 years. The study, taken as a whole, reports: Recipient marrow contained GvH clones, some of which appeared first in ileum or blood. The study found high graft-versus-host to host-versus-graft clonal ratios in allografts of patients with graft-donor T cell macrochimerism.

Germline loops: CDR1 SEHNR, CDR2 FQNEAQ (reference sequence). The trim removed 5 bases at V and 8 bases at J, leaving 10 bases unmatched. This CDR3 has 14 residues. Details on this clone: The antigen is not known.

Clones were read by immunoSEQ multiplex PCR, and TCRdb kept only the in-frame ones, dropping some. The table lists 80,000 to 100,000 clones, 90% to 95% of them singletons. Here the sequenced sample was unstimulated CD4+ T cells sorted from spleen or lymph node cells, taken before intestinal transplant. The sequence came from a human donor who received an intestinal transplant. This rearrangement joins TRBV7-9 to TRBJ1-1; 8 bases are a match to TRBD1. CDR3 region: CASSLIGQGREAFF. CDR3 sequence (DNA): TGTGCCAGCAGCCTCATTGGACAGGGAAGAGAAGCTTTCTTT. The variable domain in full, with the rest retrieved from reference TRBV7-9 and TRBJ1-1, is DTGVSQNPRHKITKRGQNVTFRCDPISEHNRLYWYRQTLGQGPEFLTYFQNEAQLEKSRLLSDRFSAERPKGSFSTLEIQRTEQGDSAMYLCASSLIGQGREAFFGQGTRLTVV.